Following are 28 T cell receptor beta chains from one sample sequenced in a study of human T cells and chemical hapten exposure. TCRdb passed the RACE reads through MiXCR, listing each CDR3 protein once. The sample yields 45,000 to 60,000 distinct CDR3 sequences, 9% to 9.5% seen once. The sample's time point: patch test 1, 2 weeks after DPC sensitization. Stated treatment: therapeutic diphenylcyclopropenone sensitization with weekly scalp DPC. The source was whole blood, collected in connection with sensitization to the hapten diphenylcyclopropenone (DPC). All receptors derive from a woman between 40 and 50 years old with alopecia areata. Some clones in this sample may be carry-over from other donors' samples.

This clonotype was detected a few times. The V gene is TRBV5-4, the J gene TRBJ2-3, with D perhaps matching TRBD2 (7 bases). V was pared by 6 bases and J by 5 bases, with 16 bases between. Germline-derived CDR1 and CDR2 are SGHNT and YYREEE (reference sequence). This CDR3 has 14 amino acids. The CDR3 DNA follows: TGTGCCAGCAACGACCGGGGGGCTCAAGATACGCAGTATTTT. Translated: CASNDRGAQDTQYF.

This chain uses TRBV29-1 with TRBJ2-7; no firm D call. The germline V gene encodes CDR1 SQVTM and CDR2 ANQGSEA. The CDR3 sequence is 14 residues long. Trimming pared 5 bases from V and 1 base from J, leaving 15 bases between. CDR3 DNA: TGCAGCGTTTTTGACCCCGGTGTTTCCTACGAGCAGTACTTC. As protein: CSVFDPGVSYEQYF.

The V gene is TRBV3-1, the J gene TRBJ2-1; TRBD1 matches at 9 bases. With V trimmed by 6 bases and J by 8 bases, 8 bases remained unmatched. Germline V gene data show CDR1 as LGHDT and CDR2 as YNNKEL (reference sequence). The CDR3 has 14 residues. In DNA, the CDR3 is TGTGCCAGCAGTTACGGACAGGGGAACTATGAGCAGTTCTTC. This codes for CASSYGQGNYEQFF.

The chain employs TRBV20-1 and TRBJ2-6; no clear D. Trimming removed 5 bases at V and 0 bases at J, with 8 bases between. The CDR3 has 14 residues. Germline values: CDR1 DFQATT, CDR2 SNEGSKA (reference sequence). CDR3 nucleotide sequence: TGCAGTGCTCCTCGGCGCTCTGGGGCCAACGTCCTGACTTTC. Translated: CSAPRRSGANVLTF.

This clonotype was detected ten times or more. This rearrangement joins TRBV28 to TRBJ2-7, with D hard to call. Germline-derived CDR1 and CDR2 are MDHEN and SYDVKM. This CDR3 region has 12 residues. V lost 6 bases and J 6 bases, leaving 12 bases between the germline ends. The CDR3 DNA is TGTGCCAGCAGAACGACGGGCCCCGAGCAGTACTTC. It translates to CASRTTGPEQYF.

This clonotype was counted ten times or more. The rearrangement links TRBV2 to TRBJ2-2; perhaps D is TRBD1 or TRBD2 (6 bases each). Deletions cut 6 bases from V and 0 bases from J, with 11 bases between. Germline V gives CDR1 SNHLY, CDR2 FYNNEI. The CDR3 is 15 residues long. The CDR3 sequence: CASRRDTTNTGELFF. Written as DNA, the CDR3 is TGTGCCAGCAGGCGGGACACAACGAACACCGGGGAGCTGTTTTTT. Using reference TRBV2 and TRBJ2-2 for the parts outside the CDR3, the full variable domain is EPEVTQTPSHQVTQMGQEVILRCVPISNHLYFYWYRQILGQKVEFLVSFYNNEISEKSEIFDDQFSVERPDGSNFTLKIRSTKLEDSAMYFCASRRDTTNTGELFFGEGSRLTVL.

At least ten counts were recorded for this clonotype. The genes are TRBV15 and TRBJ1-5, with 8 bases matching TRBD1. Germline CDR1 and CDR2: LNHNV and YYDKDF (reference sequence). This CDR3 has 15 amino acids. Unmatched junction bases numbered 6, after V lost 8 bases and J lost 0 bases. This chain's CDR3 is CATSAGGSSNQPQHF. The CDR3, as DNA: TGTGCCACCTCGGCAGGGGGCTCTAGCAATCAGCCCCAGCATTTT. The variable domain in full, with the rest retrieved from reference TRBV15 and TRBJ1-5, is DAMVIQNPRYQVTQFGKPVTLSCSQTLNHNVMYWYQQKSSQAPKLLFHYYDKDFNNEADTPDNFQSRRPNTSFCFLDIRSPGLGDTAMYLCATSAGGSSNQPQHFGDGTRLSIL.

This clonotype has a handful of counts. This chain connects TRBV6-2 or TRBV6-3 to TRBJ1-5; no firm D call. The CDR3 has 17 amino acids. V was clipped by 0 bases and J by 0 bases, with 12 bases between them. Germline V gene lookup returns CDR1 MNHEY and CDR2 SVGEGT. As DNA, the CDR3 is TGTGCCAGCAGTTACTCCGATTACACCTATAGCAATCAGCCCCAGCATTTT. It codes for CASSYSDYTYSNQPQHF.

This clonotype showed up many times. V and J are TRBV7-2 and TRBJ1-6; D may be TRBD1 (5 bases). This CDR3 comprises 16 residues. The germline V gene has CDR1 SGHTA and CDR2 FQGNSA. Trimming stripped 3 bases from V and 6 bases from J, with 15 bases between. CDR3 loop: CASSLGPQLINSPLHF. CDR3 coding DNA: TGTGCCAGCAGCTTGGGACCACAGTTGATTAATTCACCCCTCCACTTT. Full variable domain (rest looked up from reference TRBV7-2 and TRBJ1-6): GAGVSQSPSNKVTEKGKDVELRCDPISGHTALYWYRQSLGQGLEFLIYFQGNSAPDKSGLPSDRFSAERTGGSVSTLTIQRTQQEDSAVYLCASSLGPQLINSPLHFGNGTRLTVT.

Ten or more counts support this clonotype. The chain employs TRBV15 and TRBJ1-3, with D unclear. CDR3 length: 13 residues. Germline V gives CDR1 LNHNV, CDR2 YYDKDF (reference sequence). Trimming cost V 8 bases and J 0 bases, with 8 bases left between them. The CDR3 nucleotides read TGTGCCACCGCGACGGGCTCTGGAAACACCATATATTTT. Translating it yields CATATGSGNTIYF.

This clonotype was seen more than once but under ten times. CDR3 bases: TGCGCCAGCAGACTTGGCATGGATACGCAGTATTTT. The encoded protein is CASRLGMDTQYF. The chain carries TRBV5-1 and TRBJ2-3, with unresolved D. Germline-derived CDR1 and CDR2 are SGHRS and YFSETQ. V shed 5 bases and J shed 6 bases, with 10 bases lying between them. This CDR3 comprises 12 residues.

At least ten counts were recorded for this clonotype. V usage is TRBV6-4 and J usage is TRBJ2-3; 9 bases fit TRBD2. The junction had 3 bases not matched to a gene; V was cut back by 0 bases and J by 2 bases. Per the germline V gene, CDR1 is MRHNA and CDR2 is SNTAGT. The CDR3 contains 16 residues. CDR3 bases: TGTGCCAGCAGTGACTCGGAGCGGGGGGCCACAGATACGCAGTATTTT. It encodes CASSDSERGATDTQYF.

About this clonotype itself: A much more abundant neighbour one base away suggests this may be a read error. The chain combines TRBV5-5 with TRBJ2-7, with TRBD2 matching over 8 bases. The CDR3 has 17 residues. Germline lookup yields CDR1 SGHKS and CDR2 YYEKEE (reference sequence). CDR3 protein: CVSSSIMVAGSVYEQYF. CDR3 sequence (DNA): TGTGTCAGCAGCTCCATAATGGTAGCGGGGTCCGTCTACGAGCAGTACTTC.

This clonotype occurred many times. The chain is built from TRBV4-2 and TRBJ2-2; D gene unclear. The ends were cut back, 6 bases at V and 3 bases at J, with 2 bases in the middle. CDR3 length: 11 amino acids. CDR1 LGHNA and CDR2 YNFKEQ come from the germline V gene. This chain's CDR3 is CASSYTGELFF. The DNA of the CDR3 is TGTGCCAGCAGTTACACCGGGGAGCTGTTTTTT.

This chain joins TRBV12-3 or TRBV12-4 and TRBJ2-7, with D hard to call. Trimming cost V 11 bases and J 4 bases, with 15 bases left between them. CDR3 length: 12 amino acids. CDR3 amino acids: CAVGTTPYEQYF. The CDR3 DNA reads as TGTGCCGTGGGAACAACTCCTTACGAGCAGTACTTC.

This clonotype was observed many times. V and J are TRBV5-5 and TRBJ1-4; 8 nucleotides match TRBD1. The CDR3 covers 14 residues. J was trimmed by 7 bases and V by 4 bases; bases with no gene match: 6. The germline V gene has CDR1 SGHKS and CDR2 YYEKEE (reference sequence). CDR3 loop: CASSPDRASEKLFF. CDR3 DNA sequence: TGTGCCAGCAGCCCGGACAGGGCGAGTGAAAAACTGTTTTTT.

This clonotype has a count of ten or more. The V and J genes are TRBV29-1 and TRBJ1-1, with a possible D match to TRBD1 (6 bases). This CDR3 comprises 12 residues. V dropped 6 bases and J dropped 5 bases, with 13 bases sitting between them. Germline V gene lookup returns CDR1 SQVTM and CDR2 ANQGSEA. Written as DNA, the CDR3 is TGCAGCGTACAGGGTTGGGGAACTGAAGCTTTCTTT. It encodes CSVQGWGTEAFF.

This clonotype came up many times. The chain links TRBV4-1 to TRBJ2-1; tentative D call: TRBD2 (6 bases). V was trimmed by 4 bases and J by 0 bases, leaving 10 bases between them. CDR1 is MGHRA and CDR2 is YSYEKL in the germline V gene. This CDR3 region has 15 residues. CDR3 sequence reads: CASSRGESSYNEQFF. The CDR3 DNA is TGCGCCAGCAGCCGCGGGGAGAGCTCCTACAATGAGCAGTTCTTC.

This clonotype was counted many times. The chain employs TRBV29-1 and TRBJ1-1; D may be TRBD1 (5 bases). CDR3 length: 15 residues. Trimming pared 0 bases from V and 2 bases from J, leaving 13 bases between. Germline CDR1 reads SQVTM; CDR2 reads ANQGSEA. The CDR3 coding sequence is TGCAGCGTTGAAGATACCGGGGGACCCAACACTGAAGCTTTCTTT. It specifies CSVEDTGGPNTEAFF.

This sequence joins TRBV7-2 and TRBJ1-1; D not resolved. V lost 5 bases and J 0 bases, leaving 13 bases between the germline ends. The CDR3 spans 15 residues. Germline values: CDR1 SGHTA, CDR2 FQGNSA. The CDR3 protein is CASSPAEKMNTEAFF. The CDR3 DNA reads as TGTGCCAGCAGCCCTGCAGAGAAGATGAACACTGAAGCTTTCTTT.

There are many counts of this clonotype. The rearrangement links TRBV28 to TRBJ1-2; 7 positions agree with TRBD1. Germline loops: CDR1 MDHEN, CDR2 SYDVKM. The ends lost 4 bases at V and 4 bases at J; junction bases unmatched: 9. This CDR3 spans 15 amino acids. The CDR3 loop is CASSSRQGLSYGYTF. The CDR3, as DNA: TGTGCCAGCAGTTCTCGACAGGGTCTCTCCTATGGCTACACCTTC.

This clonotype was found many times. The rearrangement links TRBV28 to TRBJ2-3, with D maybe TRBD1 (5 bases). This CDR3 is built from 16 residues. The V gene's germline CDR1 is MDHEN and CDR2 SYDVKM. V lost 4 bases to trimming and J lost 4 bases, with 18 bases between them. CDR3 residues: CASSWTIPPNSDTQYF. CDR3 DNA sequence: TGTGCCAGCAGTTGGACAATACCGCCGAATTCAGATACGCAGTATTTT. The whole variable domain, filled in from reference TRBV28 and TRBJ2-3, reads DVKVTQSSRYLVKRTGEKVFLECVQDMDHENMFWYRQDPGLGLRLIYFSYDVKMKEKGDIPEGYSVSREKKERFSLILESASTNQTSMYLCASSWTIPPNSDTQYFGPGTRLTVL.

The sample holds a few counts of this clonotype. CDR3 bases: TGTGCCAGCTCTCAGACAGGGCCTTTAGACGAGCAGTACTTC. Protein product: CASSQTGPLDEQYF. This chain joins TRBV18 and TRBJ2-7; 7 nucleotides align to TRBD1. CDR1 is KGHSH and CDR2 is LQKENI in the germline V gene. This CDR3 comprises 14 residues. V lost 6 bases, J lost 5 bases, and 10 bases stayed unmatched.

The V call is TRBV20-1, the J call TRBJ2-5; TRBD2 matches at 9 bases. The junction had 15 bases not matched to a gene; V was cut back by 8 bases and J by 5 bases. The CDR3 runs to 15 residues. CDR1 and CDR2 (germline): DFQATT, SNEGSKA (reference sequence). The CDR3 region has the DNA TGCAGTCCCGCTCCGGGGACTAGCCAGATTGAGACCCAGTACTTC. The encoded protein is CSPAPGTSQIETQYF.

This clonotype came up many times. The chain joins TRBV19 to TRBJ1-5; 10 bases fit TRBD1. The ends lost 6 bases at V and 5 bases at J; junction bases unmatched: 10. There are 16 residues in the CDR3. CDR1 and CDR2 from the germline V gene are LNHDA and SQIVND (reference sequence). CDR3 bases: TGTGCCAGTAGGGACCCCTGGACAGGGGGGCATCAGCCCCAGCATTTT. Translating gives CASRDPWTGGHQPQHF. Combining the CDR3 with reference TRBV19 and TRBJ1-5 gives the whole variable domain DGGITQSPKYLFRKEGQNVTLSCEQNLNHDAMYWYRQDPGQGLRLIYYSQIVNDFQKGDIAEGYSVSREKKESFPLTVTSAQKNPTAFYLCASRDPWTGGHQPQHFGDGTRLSIL.

This clonotype was detected a few times. The chain is built from TRBV7-9 and TRBJ2-1; TRBD2 matches 8 bases. CDR3 length: 15 amino acids. CDR1 and CDR2 (germline): SEHNR, FQNEAQ (reference sequence). Germline trimming cut 5 bases from V and 4 bases from J; bases unmatched to any gene: 7. CDR3 residues: CASSLALAGYNEQFF. Here the CDR3 DNA reads TGTGCCAGCAGCCTCGCGCTAGCGGGTTACAATGAGCAGTTCTTC.

This clonotype was counted ten times or more. This chain links TRBV6-6 with TRBJ2-3; 10 nucleotides agree with TRBD2. The trim removed 4 bases at V and 5 bases at J, leaving 6 bases unmatched. This CDR3 has 15 residues. The germline CDR1 and CDR2 sequences are MNHNY and SVGAGI (reference sequence). DNA of the CDR3: TGTGCCAGCAGTTCCAGCGGGGGGGCGGGAGATACGCAGTATTTT. It specifies CASSSSGGAGDTQYF.

The table lists this clonotype with a few counts. The chain combines TRBV20-1 with TRBJ1-5; D is possibly TRBD1 (5 bases). V lost 6 bases and J lost 1, with 19 bases in between. The CDR3 spans 16 residues. The germline V gene encodes CDR1 DFQATT and CDR2 SNEGSKA (reference sequence). CDR3 sequence: CSAPRQGVGSNQPQHF. CDR3 coding DNA: TGCAGTGCCCCCCGTCAGGGCGTGGGAAGCAATCAGCCCCAGCATTTT.